This T cell receptor beta chain was sequenced during a study of OX40 agonist ivuxolimab in advanced cancers. Turning to the overall study: Ivuxolimab, which targeted the costimulatory receptor OX40 (CD134), was an agonistic, fully human IgG2 monoclonal antibody. Prior anti-PD-1, anti-PD-L1 or anti-CTLA-4 therapy was permitted, and checkpoint inhibitors had been received by 30% to 40% of dose-escalation patients. In the dose-escalation cohort, approximately 82% of patients were male, and the mean age was approximately 60 years with a range of about 20 to 79. Three dose-escalation patients achieved partial responses, one with hepatocellular carcinoma and two with cutaneous melanoma. The point of sequencing TCRbeta in the periphery was to test whether ivuxolimab changed TCR sequence diversity and drove clonal T-cell expansion. Of the approximately 50 dose-escalation patients, hepatocellular carcinoma was present in around 20, melanoma in approximately 15, renal cell carcinoma in 9 and head and neck cancer in 9. Intravenous ivuxolimab was administered to patients every 2 weeks at six dose levels: 0.01, 0.1, 0.3, 1.5, 3 and 10 mg/kg. The paper reports the monotherapy dose-escalation portion (N of about 52 patients) of the phase I ivuxolimab trial. Overall study outcomes, separate from this receptor: In partial responders in the 0.1-3.0 mg/kg groups, normalized peripheral clonal expansion was found to be among the lowest, especially among CD8+ T cells. After ivuxolimab, CD8+ T cells had more expanded clones than CD4+ T cells on average. Low levels of normalized T-cell clonal expansion were also seen in some nonresponding patients. The antigen specificity of the clonally expanded peripheral T cells was not determined. Clonal expansion of both CD4+ and CD8+ blood T cells was observed from baseline to week 6 at doses 0.1 to 3.0 mg/kg.

A remark on this clone: The clone's antigen remains unknown. No qualities accompany the bases; no much larger clone lies one base away.

Trimmed from V: 1 base; trimmed from J: 3 bases; junction bases lacking a gene match: 8. The CDR3 measures 17 amino acids from cysteine to phenylalanine. Only the CDR3 region is kept as DNA, spanning 51 bases read in frame from base 1. Via the germline V gene, CDR1 is ENHRY and CDR2 SYGVKD. For sequencing of the TCRbeta CDR3 region, genomic DNA was extracted from the sorted cells. The immunoSEQ Assay was used for sequencing of TCRbeta CDR3 regions. TCRdb took this table from immuneACCESS and kept in-frame rearrangements with V and J called. Such tables lack part of the clones; where checked against another copy, unresolved V genes explain under half of the gap, and the rest is unexplained. The sample table records approximately 69,000 clones; 65% to 90% of these occur just once. The biggest ten clones account for around 1.1% of the sample. Patients with a history of autoimmune disease or receiving systemic immunosuppression were excluded from the trial. Peripheral blood for TCR sequencing was drawn from every dose cohort at baseline, at cycle 4 day 1 and at cycle 7 day 1. The samples were taken from a phase I, first-in-human, multicenter, open-label dose-escalation trial of ivuxolimab. Adults with locally advanced or metastatic melanoma, renal cell carcinoma, hepatocellular carcinoma or head and neck squamous cell carcinoma were enrolled in the trial. Before TCR sequencing, CD4+ T cells and CD8+ T cells were sorted from peripheral blood as separate populations.

Sequencing was performed on CD4+ or CD8+ T cells sorted from blood, taken in a trial of the OX40 agonist ivuxolimab. The rearrangement joined TRBV10-3 to TRBJ1-4, and 7 junctional nucleotides match TRBD1. This TCR derives from an adult with an advanced solid tumor such as melanoma, head and neck, liver or kidney cancer. The DNA is as follows: TGTGCCATCAGTGAGTTACACAAGACAGGGCCTAATGAAAAACTGTTTTTT. Its protein reads: CAISELHKTGPNEKLFF.